The 24 T cell receptor beta chains listed next were all sequenced from one sample in a study of cytomegalovirus exposure and HLA in healthy donors. The primer mix had 60 Vbeta and 13 Jbeta primers. Sequencing used immunoSEQ multiplex PCR; TCRdb keeps in-frame clones, though not all of them. Of 100,000 or so clones listed, about three quarters are singletons. Sequenced sample: PBMCs. Receptors originate from a male donor in good health and CMV-seronegative.

This clone turned up a few times. CDR3 amino acids: CASSFTSGWDNEQFF. The CDR3 region has the DNA TGTGCCAGCAGCTTTACTAGCGGGTGGGACAATGAGCAGTTCTTC. The chain uses TRBV5-4 and TRBJ2-1, with 9 bases lining up with TRBD2. CDR3 length: 15 amino acids. V lost 2 bases and J lost 5; bases outside the gene matches: 5. Germline V CDR1 and CDR2: SGHNT, YYREEE (reference sequence).

This chain joins TRBV7-8 and TRBJ1-4, with D maybe TRBD1 (6 bases). Between the trimmed V and J ends, which lost 1 base and 8 bases, there was a span of 8 bases. The CDR3 runs 13 residues. Germline lookup yields CDR1 SGHVS and CDR2 FQNEAQ. The CDR3 nucleotides read TGTGCCAGCAGCTTAGACAGGGAGGAAAAACTGTTTTTT. Its protein is CASSLDREEKLFF. The full variable domain, in which reference TRBV7-8 and TRBJ1-4 provide the parts outside the CDR3, is GAGVSQSPRYKVAKRGQDVALRCDPISGHVSLFWYQQALGQGPEFLTYFQNEAQLDKSGLPSDRFFAERPEGSVSTLKIQRTQQEDSAVYLCASSLDREEKLFFGSGTQLSVL.

This chain uses TRBV19 with TRBJ2-1; weak D call: TRBD2 (5 bases). V gave up 9 bases and J gave up 8 bases, with 17 bases separating them. In germline, CDR1 is LNHDA, CDR2 SQIVND (reference sequence). This CDR3 region has 13 residues. CDR3 residues: CASRDTPRDEQFF. The CDR3 DNA is TGTGCCAGCCGGGATACTCCTCGGGATGAGCAGTTCTTC.

The chain carries TRBV4-1 and TRBJ2-1; 11 nucleotides line up with TRBD2. The CDR3 covers 16 residues. The ends lost 2 bases at V and 6 bases at J; junction bases unmatched: 6. The germline gives CDR1 MGHRA, CDR2 YSYEKL. The CDR3 region has the DNA TGCGCCAGCAGCCAATCTAGCGGGAGGAACTCCAATGAGCAGTTCTTC. This codes for CASSQSSGRNSNEQFF.

V usage is TRBV28 and J usage is TRBJ1-1; D is unclear. The CDR3 sequence is 15 residues long. CDR1 is MDHEN, CDR2 SYDVKM, per germline. Trimming left V 7 bases short and J 0 bases short, with 15 bases between. The CDR3 DNA sequence: TGTGCCAGCACCACCCTACGGGAAGTGAACACTGAAGCTTTCTTT. Translated, it gives CASTTLREVNTEAFF.

V gene TRBV19 combines with J gene TRBJ2-7; 7 bases are shared with TRBD1. With V trimmed by 7 bases and J by 7 bases, 16 bases remained unmatched. This CDR3 spans 15 amino acids. Germline values: CDR1 LNHDA, CDR2 SQIVND (reference sequence). CDR3 residues: CASTPEGRGSPEQYF. The CDR3 DNA reads as TGTGCCAGTACCCCCGAGGGCAGGGGGAGCCCTGAGCAGTACTTC. The full variable domain, its missing parts supplied by reference TRBV19 and TRBJ2-7, is DGGITQSPKYLFRKEGQNVTLSCEQNLNHDAMYWYRQDPGQGLRLIYYSQIVNDFQKGDIAEGYSVSREKKESFPLTVTSAQKNPTAFYLCASTPEGRGSPEQYFGPGTRLTVT.

The chain employs TRBV6-1 and TRBJ2-5, with 9 bases identical to TRBD1. Per germline, CDR1 MNHNS and CDR2 SASEGT. V was clipped by 6 bases and J by 5 bases; unmatched bases: 10. This CDR3 is 15 amino acids long. CDR3 protein: CASRTGQGEGETQYF. The CDR3 nucleotides are TGTGCCAGCAGGACGGGACAGGGTGAGGGGGAGACCCAGTACTTC.

This chain uses TRBV19 with TRBJ2-5; TRBD2 agrees at 9 bases. The V gene's germline CDR1 is LNHDA and CDR2 SQIVND (reference sequence). This CDR3 region has 14 residues. After removal of 4 bases from V and 4 bases from J, the junction contained 4 bases not matched to a gene. The CDR3 sequence: CASSTTSGLETQYF. The CDR3 nucleotides are TGTGCCAGTAGTACAACTAGCGGGTTAGAGACCCAGTACTTC.

The chain recombines TRBV7-9 with TRBJ1-1; D unclear. The CDR3 is made up of 13 amino acids. Germline V CDR1 and CDR2: SEHNR, FQNEAQ (reference sequence). Trimming stripped 4 bases from V and 0 bases from J, with 6 bases between. CDR3 residues: CASSSEVNTEAFF. The CDR3 DNA sequence: TGTGCCAGCAGCTCCGAGGTGAACACTGAAGCTTTCTTT.

The V call is TRBV19, the J call TRBJ1-5; 7 positions match TRBD1. V lost 5 bases, J lost 4 bases, and 8 bases stayed unmatched. Germline V CDR1 and CDR2: LNHDA, SQIVND (reference sequence). The CDR3 is 15 residues long. CDR3 DNA sequence: TGTGCCAGTAGTCGCCGGGACAGTTGGAATCAGCCCCAGCATTTT. Its translation: CASSRRDSWNQPQHF.

The chain uses TRBV21-1 and TRBJ2-7; TRBD1, the table's D call, lacks a check against the DNA. TRBV21-1 is deemed a pseudogene. The length of the CDR3 is 16 residues. The CDR3 nucleotides read TGTGCCAGCAGCAAAGAAACGGGACAGGGCTCCCCCGAGCAGTACTTC. It codes for CASSKETGQGSPEQYF.

The V call is TRBV6-5, the J call TRBJ1-1, with D possibly being TRBD1 (6 bases). The germline V gene has CDR1 MNHEY and CDR2 SVGAGI. The CDR3 length is 13 residues. V was shortened by 6 bases and J by 1 base, with 9 bases between the two germline ends. The CDR3, as DNA: TGTGCCAGCAGACAGGGATCGAACACTGAAGCTTTCTTT. Translating gives CASRQGSNTEAFF.

The chain links TRBV7-6 to TRBJ2-3, with D perhaps matching TRBD1 (6 bases). Germline assignment: CDR1 SGHVS and CDR2 FNYEAQ. Trimming left V 5 bases short and J 3 bases short, with 15 bases between. The CDR3 length is 15 residues. The CDR3 here is CASSQVGADTDTQYF. CDR3 bases: TGTGCCAGCAGCCAGGTGGGGGCGGATACAGATACGCAGTATTTT.

This chain connects TRBV7-6 to TRBJ2-7; 7 nucleotides line up with TRBD2. This CDR3 comprises 15 residues. Germline CDR1 is SGHVS and CDR2 is FNYEAQ. The V segment lost 3 bases and the J segment 2 bases; nucleotides outside the gene matches: 7. CDR3 coding DNA: TGTGCCAGCAGCTTTAGGGCTAGCGGTACCTACGAGCAGTACTTC. Protein product: CASSFRASGTYEQYF.

CDR3 loop: CASTRTSAGNEQFF. In DNA, the CDR3 is TGTGCCAGCACCCGGACTAGCGCCGGCAATGAGCAGTTCTTC. V is TRBV12-1 and J is TRBJ2-1; whether TRBD2, the table's D call, matches the DNA was not checked. TRBV12-1 is a recognized pseudogene. The CDR3 runs to 14 residues.

This clone was observed once. The V call is TRBV2, the J call TRBJ1-1; TRBD1 agrees at 8 bases. The CDR3 spans 15 residues. Trimming at V came to 7 bases and at J to 5 bases, leaving 12 bases not matched to a gene. Germline V CDR1 and CDR2: SNHLY, FYNNEI. The CDR3 region is CASTEGTGSTTEAFF. The DNA for the CDR3 is TGTGCCAGCACCGAAGGGACAGGATCTACGACTGAAGCTTTCTTT.

This clone was seen more than once but under ten times. The J gene is TRBJ1-1, the V gene TRBV6-1; D is ambiguous. Per the germline V gene, CDR1 is MNHNS and CDR2 is SASEGT. V dropped 6 bases and J dropped 3 bases, with 11 bases sitting between them. This CDR3 contains 13 residues. CDR3 nucleotide sequence: TGTGCCAGCAGGGGAGTAAGTGACACTGAAGCTTTCTTT. Its protein product is CASRGVSDTEAFF.

This clone came up a few times. This rearrangement joins TRBV11-2 to TRBJ2-7; D not resolved. The CDR3 spans 11 residues. Between the trimmed V and J ends, which lost 5 bases and 5 bases, there was a span of 7 bases. Germline lookup yields CDR1 SGHAT and CDR2 FQNNGV. This chain's CDR3 is CASSRLNEQYF. The CDR3 DNA reads as TGTGCCAGCAGCCGGTTAAACGAGCAGTACTTC.

The chain employs TRBV28 and TRBJ2-7; 9 nucleotides line up with TRBD2. Trimming removed 4 bases from V and 2 bases from J; junction bases left unmatched: 12. The germline V gene encodes CDR1 MDHEN and CDR2 SYDVKM. This CDR3 is built from 17 residues. CDR3 sequence: CASSSISLAGIAYEQYF. CDR3 nucleotides: TGTGCCAGCAGTTCCATCTCACTAGCGGGTATAGCCTACGAGCAGTACTTC.

This clone is a singleton in its sample. The chain recombines TRBV5-1 with TRBJ2-2, with 11 bases that match TRBD1. Germline CDR1 and CDR2: SGHRS and YFSETQ. The CDR3 spans 15 residues. With 4 bases clipped from V and 4 bases from J, the junction kept 3 bases outside the gene matches. The CDR3 region has the DNA TGCGCCAGCAGCCAGGGACAGGGGGTCACCGGGGAGCTGTTTTTT. Protein product: CASSQGQGVTGELFF.

Only a few counts were recorded for this clone. The chain joins TRBV5-1 to TRBJ1-2; D is unclear. V was clipped by 0 bases and J by 7 bases, with 7 bases between them. This CDR3 has 12 residues. From germline, CDR1 is SGHRS and CDR2 YFSETQ. CDR3: CASSLDASGYTF. CDR3 coding DNA: TGCGCCAGCAGCTTGGACGCGTCTGGCTACACCTTC.

This chain joins TRBV27 and TRBJ2-7; TRBD2 might be the D (5 bases). The CDR3 length is 10 residues. Trimming shortened V by 6 bases and J by 11 bases, and 11 bases separated the two germline ends. The V gene's germline CDR1 is MNHEY and CDR2 SMNVEV (reference sequence). CDR3 region: CASRRGSEYF. The CDR3, as DNA: TGTGCCAGCAGGAGAGGGTCAGAGTACTTC.

J is TRBJ2-5 and V is TRBV18, with TRBD1 as a possible D gene (5 bases). Deletions cut 3 bases from V and 2 bases from J, with 7 bases between. The CDR3 is made up of 13 amino acids. Germline values: CDR1 KGHSH, CDR2 LQKENI. The CDR3 is CASSPQGQETQYF. CDR3 DNA: TGTGCCAGCTCACCGCAGGGACAAGAGACCCAGTACTTC.

The genes are TRBV2 and TRBJ2-3; D is perhaps TRBD1 (6 bases). Germline loops: CDR1 SNHLY, CDR2 FYNNEI. CDR3 size: 14 residues. V lost 6 bases to trimming and J lost 2 bases, with 12 bases between them. In nucleotides, the CDR3 is TGTGCCAGCAGAGGACAGCCTCCCACAGATACGCAGTATTTT. Translating gives CASRGQPPTDTQYF.